What follows is one TCR beta chain and its context. Its antigen remains unidentified. The sample originates from a study of lymphopenia after photon versus proton radiotherapy. This CDR3 contains 16 residues. V trimming: 2 bases; J trimming: 7 bases; junction bases outside the gene matches: 12. Germline CDR1 SGHTA, CDR2 FQGNSA. Measured with immunoSEQ multiplex PCR; TCRdb has only the in-frame clones, and not every one. The sample records around 160,000 clones, 88% being singletons. Findings and limits, study-wide: Relative stability marked proton patients; photon patients lost diversity and naive cells. Only patients who died were analyzed for survival; proton advantage is unproven. Oligoclonal CD8+ Temra expansion after nadir drove photon patients' diversity drop.

This receptor was obtained from a middle-aged man with gastric cancer. The genes are TRBV7-2 and TRBJ2-7, with 9 bases aligning to TRBD1. The sequencing used peripheral blood, collected from a patient treated with photon-based radiotherapy. This CDR3 reads CASSLHALGQGEEQYF. The CDR3 DNA reads as TGTGCCAGCAGCTTACACGCGTTGGGACAGGGCGAGGAGCAGTACTTC.